This T cell receptor beta chain came from a study of identical twins. Study findings and constraints: Instead of following the same donors, the conclusions were based on cross-sectional statistical analysis. There is a chance that invariant MAIT and iNKT cells partially muddied zero-insertion analyses.

This CDR3 spans 14 amino acids. V was cut by 4 bases and J by 0 bases, with 8 bases left in between. Germline CDR1 SGHRS, CDR2 YFSETQ. In regard to this clonotype: Its antigen is not identified.

TCRdb re-called the 5' RACE reads with MiXCR, one entry per CDR3 protein. The table includes about 470,000 distinct CDR3 sequences, roughly 26% detected once. These data are also associated with another study on T cells expressing NK-cell markers. That paper notes: Alpha-beta TCR T cells were the sole sorting target in several experiments, owing to an anti-gamma-delta TCR antibody. Researchers report these clonotypes also headed the CD3+CD56-NKG2C+ fraction in several donors.

Input material: CD4+ T cells sorted from blood. This receptor was taken from a young woman in good health. The rearrangement joins TRBV5-1 to TRBJ2-4; D is uncertain. CDR3 region: CASSPELAKNIQYF. Written as DNA, the CDR3 is TGCGCCAGCAGCCCGGAGCTAGCCAAAAACATTCAGTACTTC.